This T cell receptor beta chain was recorded in a study of blood T cells in healthy people across ages. A J-beta primer mix and a sample-barcoded 5' primer were used in a second PCR of about 6 to 12 cycles. Each CDR3 protein is one row after TCRdb ran MiXCR on the 5' RACE reads. The data show 950,000 to 1,200,000 distinct CDR3 sequences, roughly two fifths seen once. The donors, all healthy, were Caucasians living in Russia, aged 6 to 90. Isolated PBMCs totaled at least 6 million in each sample. The length of the CDR3 is 16 residues. The germline V gene encodes CDR1 LGHDT and CDR2 YNNKEL (reference sequence). The V end was cut by 0 bases, the J end by 1 base, with 9 bases between.

The chain carries TRBV3-1 and TRBJ1-4; D uncertain. Material: blood. This receptor was taken from a man in his late teens or twenties in good health. This chain's CDR3 is CASSQDLDLTNEKLFF. Here the CDR3 DNA reads TGTGCCAGCAGCCAAGATCTGGACTTAACTAATGAAAAACTGTTTTTT.